These 19 T cell receptor delta chains came from one sample sequenced in a study of gamma-delta chains in newborns, infants, children. TCRdb reanalysed the reads with CATT. The sample lists approximately 11,000 delta-chain clones, about 3.8% occurring once. Sequenced material: blood. The receptor source for this set is a child who was a newborn, infant or young child, either healthy, febrile or measles-vaccinated (not recorded which).

This clone was picked up a small number of times. This chain connects TRDV3 to TRDJ1; 12 positions match TRDD3. Per the germline V gene, CDR1 is TVYSNPD and CDR2 is GDNSRS (reference sequence). J was trimmed by 1 base and V by 2 bases; bases with no gene match: 17. The CDR3 extends over 19 amino acids. The CDR3 bases are TGTGCCTTTCTGCCTCCGCTGGGGGATACGCCCCTCCTCACCGATAAACTCATCTTT. Its translation is CAFLPPLGDTPLLTDKLIF.

Remarks on this clone: Since a much larger clone is just one base distant, this may be a read error. Other nucleotide sequences from this sample produce the same CDR3. The chain carries TRDV2 and TRDJ3; D gene ambiguous. V was shortened by 1 base and J by 4 bases, with 1 base between the two germline ends. The CDR3 has 13 amino acids. The germline V gene has CDR1 GEAIGNYY and CDR2 EKD. The CDR3 DNA follows: TGTGCCTGTGACACGTGGGACACCCGACAGATGTTTTTC. It specifies CACDTWDTRQMFF.

This clone was observed a handful of times. Mismatch with germline at one junction end may stem from a read error. This same CDR3 is encoded by further DNA sequences in the sample. This rearrangement joins TRDV1 to TRDJ2, with D perhaps matching TRDD3 (6 bases). The V gene's germline CDR1 is TSWWSYY and CDR2 QGS. The CDR3 length is 19 residues. The chain's CDR3 is CALGGFRPGGRSLTAQLFF. CDR3 in DNA: TGTGCTCTTGGGGGATTCCGTCCCGGGGGACGATCTTTGACAGCTCAACTCTTCTTT.

The chain combines TRDV3 with TRDJ1; a weak D match, TRDD3 (5 bases). CDR1 TVYSNPD and CDR2 GDNSRS come from the germline V gene (reference sequence). V was pared by 4 bases and J by 7 bases, with 19 bases between. This CDR3 has 13 residues. CDR3 sequence: CASAVGEFRKLIF. DNA for the CDR3: TGTGCCTCCGCAGTTGGGGAGTTTCGTAAACTCATCTTT. Filled out from reference TRDV3 and TRDJ1, the complete variable domain reads CDKVTQSSPDQTVASGSEVVLLCTYDTVYSNPDLFWYRIRPDYSFQFVFYGDNSRSEGADFTQGRFSVKHILTQKAFHLVISPVRTEDSATYYCASAVGEFRKLIFGKGTRVTVEP.

This clone was seen a few times. This chain joins TRDV3 and TRDJ1; no firm D call. Trimming took off 2 bases at V and 3 bases at J, with 13 bases between the two ends. There are 13 residues in the CDR3. Germline CDR1 reads TVYSNPD; CDR2 reads GDNSRS (reference sequence). Written as DNA, the CDR3 is TGTGCCTTTGGGGTTCCCGCCTCCGATAAACTCATCTTT. Amino acids: CAFGVPASDKLIF.

This rearrangement joins TRDV1 to TRDJ1, with D uncertain. This CDR3 comprises 19 residues. Germline lookup yields CDR1 TSWWSYY and CDR2 QGS. V lost 1 base and J 0 bases, leaving 21 bases between the germline ends. The CDR3 loop is CALGERVPRPRKYTDKLIF. The DNA of the CDR3 is TGTGCTCTTGGGGAACGCGTACCGCGACCTAGAAAGTACACCGATAAACTCATCTTT.

This clone has just a few counts. The chain combines TRDV2 with TRDJ3; TRDD3 might be the D (5 bases). The J gene was not available in TCRdb and was assigned here by matching the DNA to germline segments. Germline V gene sequence: CDR1 GEAIGNYY, CDR2 EKD. The CDR3 covers 19 residues. The V and J ends lost 3 bases and 0 bases respectively, with 17 bases between them. CDR3 protein: CACDPTAGVSSWDTRQMFF. DNA for the CDR3: TGTGCCTGTGACCCCACGGCGGGGGTGAGCTCCTGGGACACCCGACAGATGTTTTTC.

This clone was observed a handful of times. The chain is built from TRDV2 and TRDJ1; the match to TRDD3 covers 8 bases. The CDR3 has 18 residues. The V gene end was trimmed by 1 base and the J gene end by 0 bases; junction bases not matched to a gene: 12. The germline V gene has CDR1 GEAIGNYY and CDR2 EKD. CDR3 loop: CACDTVLGVQGYTDKLIF. Written as DNA, the CDR3 is TGTGCCTGTGACACGGTACTGGGGGTCCAGGGGTACACCGATAAACTCATCTTT.

This clone has a handful of counts. This rearrangement joins TRDV3 to TRDJ1, with TRDD3 matching 12 bases. The CDR3 loop spans 16 amino acids. CDR1 TVYSNPD and CDR2 GDNSRS come from the germline V gene (reference sequence). The J segment lost 2 bases and the V segment lost 2 bases, leaving 9 bases of the junction unmatched. CDR3 bases: TGTGCCTTTTCCGGAACTGGGGGATACCAAACCGATAAACTCATCTTT. Protein product: CAFSGTGGYQTDKLIF.

In its sample, this clone is medium-sized (0.01 to 0.1%). The chain has TRDV2 and TRDJ2; 10 nucleotides agree with TRDD3. V dropped 0 bases and J dropped 7; count of bases not matched to a gene: 10. CDR1 is GEAIGNYY, CDR2 EKD, per germline. This CDR3 spans 17 amino acids. The CDR3: CACDTVEGDTLKAQLFF. In DNA, the CDR3 is TGTGCCTGTGACACCGTAGAGGGGGATACGCTCAAAGCACAACTCTTCTTT.

The chain combines TRDV3 with TRDJ2; D may be TRDD2 (5 bases). Trimming cost V 0 bases and J 4 bases, with 33 bases left between them. The CDR3 has 21 amino acids. Germline V gene data show CDR1 as TVYSNPD and CDR2 as GDNSRS (reference sequence). CDR3 loop: CAFRPVLLTGRASYTTAQLFF. The DNA for the CDR3 is TGTGCCTTTAGACCCGTCCTTCTTACGGGCCGGGCGTCCTATACGACAGCACAACTCTTCTTT. The variable domain in full, with the rest retrieved from reference TRDV3 and TRDJ2, is CDKVTQSSPDQTVASGSEVVLLCTYDTVYSNPDLFWYRIRPDYSFQFVFYGDNSRSEGADFTQGRFSVKHILTQKAFHLVISPVRTEDSATYYCAFRPVLLTGRASYTTAQLFFGKGTQLIVEP.

This clone turned up a few times. The chain recombines TRDV1 with TRDJ1; tentatively, D is TRDD2 or TRDD3 (5 bases each). The CDR3 contains 20 residues. Trimming pared 1 base from V and 6 bases from J, leaving 30 bases between. Germline-derived CDR1 and CDR2 are TSWWSYY and QGS. The CDR3 protein is CALGEPSQGRTGAPTNKLIF. DNA for the CDR3: TGTGCTCTTGGGGAACCTTCCCAGGGTCGTACTGGAGCCCCGACGAATAAACTCATCTTT.

This clone appeared a few times. The chain is built from TRDV1 and TRDJ1; TRDD3 matches 13 bases. This CDR3 is built from 28 residues. J was trimmed by 0 bases and V by 4 bases; bases with no gene match: 38. Germline CDR1 and CDR2: TSWWSYY and QGS. For the CDR3, the DNA is TGTGCTCTTGGGGCGTCTTTCGAAACCCCTCGCCGGGCCCGGGAAACTGGGGGATACGCCAGGTACACCGATAAACTCATCTTT. Translating gives CALGASFETPRRARETGGYARYTDKLIF.

In this sample, this clone turned up a few times. V usage is TRDV1 and J usage is TRDJ1; TRDD2 might be the D (6 bases). CDR3 size: 19 residues. Trimming took off 2 bases at V and 6 bases at J, with 28 bases between the two ends. Per germline, CDR1 TSWWSYY and CDR2 QGS. CDR3 sequence reads: CALGEAAPFPPVVGNKLIF. The CDR3 DNA reads TGTGCTCTTGGGGAAGCGGCCCCCTTCCCCCCCGTGGTGGGTAATAAACTCATCTTT.

The chain is built from TRDV2 and TRDJ3, with 8 bases that match TRDD3. The CDR3 sequence is 21 residues long. Germline CDR1 and CDR2: GEAIGNYY and EKD. The ends lost 0 bases at V and 4 bases at J; junction bases unmatched: 16. The CDR3 DNA sequence: TGTGCCTGTGACACCGGTCTGTTGGTGGGGGATTTCCGATGGGACACCCGACAGATGTTTTTC. Encoded protein: CACDTGLLVGDFRWDTRQMFF.

The chain combines TRDV3 with TRDJ1; 11 bases fit TRDD3. V shed 1 base and J 7 bases; nucleotides not matched to a gene: 32. Looked up from germline, CDR1 is TVYSNPD and CDR2 is GDNSRS (reference sequence). The CDR3 is made up of 22 amino acids. Here the CDR3 reads CAFKSLPTVLLLGDTSGGKLIF. CDR3 nucleotides: TGTGCCTTTAAATCCCTTCCTACGGTACTGTTGTTGGGGGATACGTCTGGGGGTAAACTCATCTTT.

This clone was counted only a few times. The chain carries TRDV1 and TRDJ1, with D unclear. The V end lost 3 bases, the J end lost 0 bases, and 17 bases lay between the germline ends. The CDR3 loop spans 17 amino acids. The germline gives CDR1 TSWWSYY, CDR2 QGS. In DNA, the CDR3 is TGTGCTCTTGGGGACCTTGCCTTGGGTAGGGACACCGATAAACTCATCTTT. Its protein is CALGDLALGRDTDKLIF.

With respect to this clone: One end of the junction is discordant with germline, which a read error may explain. V usage is TRDV2 and J usage is TRDJ3, with D possibly being TRDD3 (6 bases). Germline V gives CDR1 GEAIGNYY, CDR2 EKD. This CDR3 is 18 amino acids long. Here the CDR3 DNA reads TGTGCCTGTGACACCGCGGGGGGGAGCTCCTGGGACACCCGACAGACGTTTTTC. Translating it yields CACDTAGGSSWDTRQTFF.

This clone has just a few counts. The chain's CDR3 is CACDETGDTLRKLIF. The CDR3 nucleotides read TGTGCCTGTGACGAAACGGGGGATACTCTCCGAAAACTCATCTTT. This chain uses TRDV2 with TRDJ1; 9 bases are shared with TRDD3. CDR1 and CDR2 (germline): GEAIGNYY, EKD. V gave up 3 bases and J gave up 8 bases; unmatched junction bases: 12. The CDR3 covers 15 residues.